The rows below give T cell receptor beta chains drawn from one sample of a study of blood T cell repertoires in COVID-19. Clones were sequenced by immunoSEQ multiplex PCR, and TCRdb holds only the in-frame ones, with some missing. Here the sample spans 70,000 to 85,000 clones, around 93% being singletons. Sequencing was performed on peripheral blood. Source of these receptors: a woman aged 55-69 years with active COVID-19. Each CDR3 is given with its conserved first and last residue. A D gene is named only where the DNA matches it firmly.

TGCGCCAGCAGTGCGTCTTCGGGACTGGGGGACAATGAGCAGTTCTTC CASSASSGLGDNEQFF TRBV10-1 - TRBJ2-1 16
TGTGCCAGCAGGTTGGGACTAGCGGGGTCCTACGAGCAGTACTTC CASRLGLAGSYEQYF TRBV7-2 TRBD2 TRBJ2-7 15
TGTGCCAGCAGCCGCACAGAGGGGGGGTCCTACGAGCAGTACTTC CASSRTEGGSYEQYF TRBV27 - TRBJ2-7 15
TGTGCCACCAGCACCATACTAGCACCCTACGAGCAGTACTTC CATSTILAPYEQYF TRBV15 - TRBJ2-7 14
TGCGCCAGCAGCTTGGGGGTAGCAGTGAACCCAGAGACCCAGTACTTC CASSLGVAVNPETQYF TRBV5-1 - TRBJ2-5 16
TGCGCCAGCAGCACCGTACTAGCGGAGAGCACAGATACGCAGTATTTT CASSTVLAESTDTQYF TRBV5-1 TRBD2 TRBJ2-3 16
TGTGCCAGCAGCCGGACACAGTTCTATGATAACATTCAGTACTTC CASSRTQFYDNIQYF TRBV2 - TRBJ2-4 15
TGCGCCAGCAGCGCAAATCCCACTGGGGGGGAGACCCAGTACTTC CASSANPTGGETQYF TRBV5-1 - TRBJ2-5 15
TGTGCCAGCAAGGGACTAGCGGGAGTAGAGACCCAGTACTTC CASKGLAGVETQYF TRBV2 TRBD2 TRBJ2-5 14
TGCGCCAGCAGTACCGGGACAGGGGATGGGGTAGGCGAAAAACTGTTTTTT CASSTGTGDGVGEKLFF TRBV5-1 TRBD1 TRBJ1-4 17
TGTGCCAGCAGCCCTAGGGGGGGAGGACCCTACGAGCAGTACTTC CASSPRGGGPYEQYF TRBV7-2 - TRBJ2-7 15